This TCR beta chain is from a study of radiation and T cells in renal cell carcinoma. Study-level findings and limits: Without pretreatment biopsies, baseline tumor clonotype presence was undetermined.

This table comes from immunoSEQ multiplex PCR, and its TCRdb copy is limited to in-frame clones, with some not included. The table lists about 150,000 clones, about 88% of them singletons, with approximately 4% in the top ten. Regarding time point: baseline pretreatment blood. Treatment noted: 15 Gy SBRT to primary tumor, nephrectomy 4 weeks later. Turning to this clone: Its target is not known.

The sequenced sample was blood, obtained from a patient whose treatment included radiotherapy and nephrectomy. This receptor was obtained from a woman in her 70s with renal cell carcinoma.

The CDR3 here is CAWSRPPEGGYTF. In nucleotides, the CDR3 is TGTGCCTGGAGTCGACCCCCCGAGGGAGGCTACACCTTC. This sequence joins TRBV30 and TRBJ1-2; D not resolved. V was pared by 2 bases and J by 8 bases, with 15 bases between. The germline V gene has CDR1 GTSNPN and CDR2 SVGIG (reference sequence). The CDR3 covers 13 residues.